This T cell receptor beta chain was observed in a study of neurological immune-mediated disorders. General study findings and limits: One cluster of related CDR3 sequences contained, by phylogenetic grouping, the repertoires of 18 of 34 multiple sclerosis patients and formed a possible signature. Private repertoires in all groups were suggested by the absence of shared CDR3 amino acid sequences among expanded clones across subjects.

This clonotype appeared many times. Its antigen is currently unknown. V was trimmed by 3 bases and J by 2 bases, leaving 13 bases between them. Per the germline V gene, CDR1 is SSHAT and CDR2 is FNYEAQ (reference sequence). The CDR3 length is 15 residues. From 2 million PBMCs stored at -80 C, the unsorted libraries were generated. Every sequencing run generated in excess of 190 million TCR-beta sequences. These sequences covered 15-18 subjects. TCRdb reprocessed the 5' RACE reads via MiXCR and lists one record per CDR3 protein. The sample records 50,000 to 55,000 distinct CDR3 sequences, around 3.5% being singletons.

The receptor's source is a man aged 60-69 years with multiple sclerosis. Sequencing was done on a sample of PBMCs. The genes are TRBV7-7 and TRBJ2-5, with D possibly being TRBD1 (6 bases). CDR3 loop: CASSLRGTQQETQYF. The CDR3 nucleotides are TGTGCCAGCAGCTTGAGAGGGACACAACAAGAGACCCAGTACTTC.